The 5 T cell receptor beta chains below were found in one sample sequenced in a study of cytomegalovirus exposure and HLA in healthy donors. Data came from immunoSEQ multiplex PCR; TCRdb stores just in-frame clones and leaves some out. The data contain over 200,000 clones, around four fifths of them singletons. Sequencing was done on a sample of PBMCs. The receptors come from a woman aged 18 to 35 in good health and CMV-seronegative.

This clone was seen a few times. The chain joins TRBV18 to TRBJ1-6; D is perhaps TRBD1 (6 bases). There are 14 residues in the CDR3. V lost 3 bases to trimming and J lost 6 bases, with 9 bases between them. Germline V gene sequence: CDR1 KGHSH, CDR2 LQKENI. Written as DNA, the CDR3 is TGTGCCAGCTCACCGACAGGAGGTAATTCACCCCTCCACTTT. It codes for CASSPTGGNSPLHF.

The chain couples TRBV7-9 to TRBJ1-2; D not resolved. Germline-derived CDR1 and CDR2 are SEHNR and FQNEAQ (reference sequence). V was trimmed by 1 base and J by 3 bases, leaving 9 bases between them. This CDR3 comprises 14 residues. CDR3 coding DNA: TGTGCCAGCAGCTTAGGGGCGGTCTACTATGGCTACACCTTC. It codes for CASSLGAVYYGYTF. The full variable domain, with the rest looked up from reference TRBV7-9 and TRBJ1-2, is DTGVSQNPRHKITKRGQNVTFRCDPISEHNRLYWYRQTLGQGPEFLTYFQNEAQLEKSRLLSDRFSAERPKGSFSTLEIQRTEQGDSAMYLCASSLGAVYYGYTFGSGTRLTVV.

The chain employs TRBV11-2 and TRBJ2-2; tentatively, D is TRBD1 or TRBD2 (5 bases each). The CDR3 length is 18 residues. V was trimmed by 3 bases and J by 0 bases, leaving 17 bases between them. Germline V gene sequence: CDR1 SGHAT, CDR2 FQNNGV. The CDR3 region is CASSFTSGTPANTGELFF. The CDR3 DNA is TGTGCCAGCAGCTTTACCTCCGGGACCCCGGCGAACACCGGGGAGCTGTTTTTT.

The chain couples TRBV19 to TRBJ1-1, with unresolved D. This CDR3 contains 14 residues. V lost 5 bases and J lost 2, with 12 bases in between. Germline values: CDR1 LNHDA, CDR2 SQIVND (reference sequence). CDR3 in amino acids: CASSYAVVNTEAFF. The CDR3 DNA reads as TGTGCCAGTAGTTACGCGGTCGTAAACACTGAAGCTTTCTTT.

The genes are TRBV6-1 and TRBJ1-1; D uncertain. The germline V gene has CDR1 MNHNS and CDR2 SASEGT. The CDR3 consists of 12 residues. Trimming removed 11 bases at V and 1 base at J, with 11 bases between. Here the CDR3 reads CAGSMENTEAFF. The CDR3, as DNA: TGTGCCGGGTCGATGGAGAACACTGAAGCTTTCTTT.